The 15 T cell receptor beta chains given below trace back to one sample, sequenced in a study of siplizumab effects on memory and regulatory T cells. The data were produced by immunoSEQ multiplex PCR, yet TCRdb's version contains in-frame clones alone and is incomplete. The table lists about 56,000 clones, about 98% of them singletons. Material for sequencing was naive CD8+ T cells sorted from blood. The receptors stem from a human donor in good health.

V is TRBV7-9 and J is TRBJ2-1; no clear D. V shed 1 base and J shed 7 bases, with 5 bases lying between them. Germline V gives CDR1 SEHNR, CDR2 FQNEAQ (reference sequence). The CDR3 is 12 residues long. CDR3 sequence (DNA): TGTGCCAGCAGCTTAGTTGTTAATGAGCAGTTCTTC. Its protein is CASSLVVNEQFF.

The V gene is TRBV5-1, the J gene TRBJ2-3; 8 nucleotides line up with TRBD2. The CDR3 runs to 16 residues. V dropped 3 bases and J dropped 5; count of bases not matched to a gene: 11. Per the germline V gene, CDR1 is SGHRS and CDR2 is YFSETQ. The CDR3 nucleotides read TGCGCCAGCAGCTCGGGGTACGGGAGGGCCCAAGATACGCAGTATTTT. This gives the protein CASSSGYGRAQDTQYF. The full variable domain, completed using reference TRBV5-1 and TRBJ2-3, is KAGVTQTPRYLIKTRGQQVTLSCSPISGHRSVSWYQQTPGQGLQFLFEYFSETQRNKGNFPGRFSGRQFSNSRSEMNVSTLELGDSALYLCASSSGYGRAQDTQYFGPGTRLTVL.

The chain links TRBV19 to TRBJ2-6; D ambiguous. The V end was cut by 3 bases, the J end by 3 bases, with 3 bases between. Germline V gene lookup returns CDR1 LNHDA and CDR2 SQIVND (reference sequence). This CDR3 comprises 13 residues. The DNA of the CDR3 is TGTGCCAGTAGTATTGATGGGGCCAACGTCCTGACTTTC. Amino acids: CASSIDGANVLTF.

The chain recombines TRBV27 with TRBJ1-1; possible D gene TRBD1, 6 bases. The CDR3 is 14 amino acids. The germline V and J ends were trimmed by 2 bases and 4 bases, with 11 bases remaining between them. From germline, CDR1 is MNHEY and CDR2 SMNVEV (reference sequence). This CDR3 reads CASSLETGSTEAFF. CDR3 DNA: TGTGCCAGCAGTTTAGAAACAGGGAGCACTGAAGCTTTCTTT.

This clone was counted once. This rearrangement joins TRBV15 to TRBJ2-5; D unresolved. In germline, CDR1 is LNHNV, CDR2 YYDKDF (reference sequence). The CDR3 loop spans 14 amino acids. V lost 0 bases to trimming and J lost 0 bases, with 5 bases between them. The CDR3 region has the DNA TGTGCCACCAGCAGAGACCCCGACCAAGAGACCCAGTACTTC. Encoded protein: CATSRDPDQETQYF.

This chain links TRBV25-1 with TRBJ2-7; the match to TRBD1 covers 8 bases. Germline trimming cut 4 bases from V and 4 bases from J; bases unmatched to any gene: 9. Germline V gives CDR1 MGHDK, CDR2 SYGVNS. The CDR3 is 15 residues long. The CDR3 bases are TGTGCCAGCAGTGTTAGACAGGGGATATTTTACGAGCAGTACTTC. Its protein product is CASSVRQGIFYEQYF.

The chain links TRBV29-1 to TRBJ1-1, with unresolved D. There are 13 residues in the CDR3. Germline lookup yields CDR1 SQVTM and CDR2 ANQGSEA. V was trimmed by 2 bases and J by 2 bases, leaving 9 bases between them. CDR3 protein: CSVEKGPNTEAFF. The CDR3 DNA sequence: TGCAGCGTTGAAAAAGGACCCAACACTGAAGCTTTCTTT.

The V call is TRBV2, the J call TRBJ2-3; D is possibly TRBD2 (6 bases). V shed 2 bases and J shed 2 bases, with 17 bases lying between them. Germline CDR1 reads SNHLY; CDR2 reads FYNNEI. The CDR3 runs 17 residues. This CDR3 is CASSERSSVTSTDTQYF. Here the CDR3 DNA reads TGTGCCAGCAGTGAACGCTCTAGCGTCACTTCCACAGATACGCAGTATTTT.

The chain combines TRBV5-1 with TRBJ2-7; possible D gene TRBD1, 6 bases. Germline CDR1 is SGHRS and CDR2 is YFSETQ. CDR3 length: 15 amino acids. Trimming removed 4 bases from V and 0 bases from J, with 14 bases in between. The CDR3 loop reads CASSPDRIPSYEQYF. The CDR3 bases are TGCGCCAGCAGCCCCGACAGGATTCCCTCCTACGAGCAGTACTTC. Full variable domain (missing parts from reference TRBV5-1 and TRBJ2-7): KAGVTQTPRYLIKTRGQQVTLSCSPISGHRSVSWYQQTPGQGLQFLFEYFSETQRNKGNFPGRFSGRQFSNSRSEMNVSTLELGDSALYLCASSPDRIPSYEQYFGPGTRLTVT.

V and J are TRBV7-2 and TRBJ2-2, with 10 nucleotides matching TRBD1. This CDR3 comprises 17 residues. V gave up 0 bases and J gave up 5 bases; unmatched junction bases: 6. The germline CDR1 and CDR2 sequences are SGHTA and FQGNSA. The CDR3 spells CASSLATGTGETGELFF. The CDR3 DNA is TGTGCCAGCAGCTTAGCCACCGGGACAGGGGAAACCGGGGAGCTGTTTTTT.

The chain is built from TRBV27 and TRBJ2-7; the match to TRBD2 covers 10 bases. Germline assignment: CDR1 MNHEY and CDR2 SMNVEV (reference sequence). This CDR3 has 14 amino acids. Unmatched junction bases numbered 9, after V lost 6 bases and J lost 7 bases. CDR3 protein: CASRVGLAGEEQYF. Written as DNA, the CDR3 is TGTGCCAGCAGAGTGGGGCTAGCGGGAGAAGAGCAGTACTTC.

J is TRBJ2-1 and V is TRBV2; 7 nucleotides agree with TRBD2. Germline CDR1 is SNHLY and CDR2 is FYNNEI. With V trimmed by 6 bases and J by 4 bases, 9 bases remained unmatched. There are 15 residues in the CDR3. CDR3 sequence: CASSLNPREYNEQFF. CDR3 coding DNA: TGTGCCAGCAGCTTAAACCCGCGGGAGTACAATGAGCAGTTCTTC.

This chain joins TRBV4-2 and TRBJ2-1, with 10 bases that match TRBD2. V was pared by 0 bases and J by 8 bases, with 4 bases of the junction left unmatched. The length of the CDR3 is 15 residues. Germline CDR1 LGHNA, CDR2 YNFKEQ. CDR3 loop: CASSQEPSGSDEQFF. The CDR3 coding sequence is TGTGCCAGCAGCCAAGAGCCTAGCGGGAGCGATGAGCAGTTCTTC.

This chain uses TRBV5-8 with TRBJ2-2; TRBD1 aligns across 8 bases. The CDR3 consists of 16 residues. Germline CDR1 is SGHTS and CDR2 is YDEGEE. V was pared by 4 bases and J by 3 bases, with 8 bases of the junction left unmatched. CDR3: CASSPWTGMDTGELFF. In DNA form, the CDR3 reads TGTGCCAGCAGCCCCTGGACAGGGATGGACACCGGGGAGCTGTTTTTT.

The chain employs TRBV7-9 and TRBJ2-1; 8 nucleotides align to TRBD1. V dropped 5 bases and J dropped 15; count of bases not matched to a gene: 6. The length of the CDR3 is 11 residues. Germline values: CDR1 SEHNR, CDR2 FQNEAQ (reference sequence). This CDR3 reads CASSPRQGTFF. The CDR3 nucleotides read TGTGCCAGCAGCCCCAGACAGGGGACGTTCTTC.